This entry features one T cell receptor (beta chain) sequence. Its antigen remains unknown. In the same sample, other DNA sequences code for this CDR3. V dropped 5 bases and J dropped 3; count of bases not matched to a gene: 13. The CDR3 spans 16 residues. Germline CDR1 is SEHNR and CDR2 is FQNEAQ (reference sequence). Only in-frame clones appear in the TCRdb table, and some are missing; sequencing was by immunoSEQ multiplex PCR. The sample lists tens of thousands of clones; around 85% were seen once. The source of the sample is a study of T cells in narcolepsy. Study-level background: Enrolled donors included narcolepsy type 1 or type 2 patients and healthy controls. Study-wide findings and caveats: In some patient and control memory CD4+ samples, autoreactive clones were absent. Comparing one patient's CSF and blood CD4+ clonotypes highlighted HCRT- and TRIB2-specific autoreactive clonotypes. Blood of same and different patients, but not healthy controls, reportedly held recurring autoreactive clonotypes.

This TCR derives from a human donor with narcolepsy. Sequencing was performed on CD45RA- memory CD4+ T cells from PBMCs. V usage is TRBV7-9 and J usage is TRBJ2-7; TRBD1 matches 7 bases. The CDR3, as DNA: TGTGCCAGCAGCCCTATGACAGGGCTAGGGAGCTACGAGCAGTACTTC. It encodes CASSPMTGLGSYEQYF.